This T cell receptor beta chain was identified during a study of T cell clones after liver transplantation. Study summary: Graft-donor-reactive sequences were compared with third-party-reactive TCRbeta sequences from pre-transplant mixed lymphocyte reactions. Patients counted as tolerant after at least one year off all immunosuppression, enzymes not exceeding twice normal.

V lost 5 bases and J lost 7; bases outside the gene matches: 9. The germline V gene encodes CDR1 MNHNS and CDR2 SASEGT. The CDR3 runs to 15 residues. Overall study findings and caveats: In 5 of 8 subjects, circulating graft-donor-reactive CD4 TCRbeta sequences fell significantly after transplant.

Generated by immunoSEQ multiplex PCR, the TCRdb table keeps only in-frame clones and is missing some. The profile shows 60,000 or so clones, 60% to 80% of them singletons. Concerning this clone: No antigen is known for it.

The TCR was taken from a human patient who received a liver transplant. Some T cells may be transferred from the graft donor. The sample consisted of CD4+ T cells from blood, taken at the 22-month timepoint. This chain joins TRBV6-1 and TRBJ2-7; 12 bases match TRBD1. The CDR3 nucleotides are TGTGCCAGCAGTCCACTCGGGACAGGGGGCAAGGAGCAGTACTTC. Residues: CASSPLGTGGKEQYF.